A single sample is the source of the 10 T cell receptor beta chains below, sequenced in a study of blood T cell repertoires in COVID-19. Produced via immunoSEQ multiplex PCR; TCRdb's table is partial and in-frame only. The data hold over 150,000 clones, with roughly four fifths observed a single time. The sample taken for sequencing was peripheral blood. These receptors were collected from a man between 70 and 80 years old with active or convalescent COVID-19.

The V call is TRBV28, the J call TRBJ2-1, with 11 bases lining up with TRBD2. CDR3 length equals 22 residues. The V and J ends lost 3 bases and 6 bases, in that order; junction bases with no gene match: 25. CDR1 is MDHEN, CDR2 SYDVKM, per germline. The CDR3 DNA reads as TGTGCCAGCAGTTTGCGCCCCGGGCGACTAGCGGGGCAGAGATCCGGCCTCAATGAGCAGTTCTTC. Translating it yields CASSLRPGRLAGQRSGLNEQFF.

This chain links TRBV29-1 with TRBJ1-2; the match to TRBD1 covers 8 bases. The germline CDR1 and CDR2 sequences are SQVTM and ANQGSEA. The CDR3 spans 14 residues. V shed 1 base and J 6 bases; nucleotides not matched to a gene: 7. The DNA of the CDR3 is TGCAGCGTTGAAGGGGGGACAGGAGATGATGGCTACACCTTC. Its protein product is CSVEGGTGDDGYTF.

The chain combines TRBV6-6 with TRBJ1-1; 9 bases are a match to TRBD1. This CDR3 spans 15 amino acids. J lost 4 bases, V lost 5 bases, and 8 bases had no gene match. Germline V gene data show CDR1 as MNHNY and CDR2 as SVGAGI (reference sequence). This chain's CDR3 is CASSPSGTGTTEAFF. The CDR3 region has the DNA TGTGCCAGCAGTCCTTCCGGGACAGGGACCACTGAAGCTTTCTTT.

V gene TRBV19 combines with J gene TRBJ1-2; possibly TRBD1 for D (6 bases). Trimming took off 3 bases at V and 4 bases at J, with 12 bases between the two ends. Germline CDR1 and CDR2: LNHDA and SQIVND (reference sequence). CDR3 length: 14 residues. Here the CDR3 reads CASSIQGFLYGYTF. The CDR3 bases are TGTGCCAGTAGTATTCAGGGGTTCCTCTATGGCTACACCTTC.

The chain couples TRBV28 to TRBJ1-5; a possible D gene is TRBD1 (5 bases). Trimming left V 11 bases short and J 7 bases short, with 15 bases between. Germline-derived CDR1 and CDR2 are MDHEN and SYDVKM. The CDR3 has 12 residues. The CDR3 DNA reads TGTGCCGGATGCAGGGTTGGGCAGCCCCAGCATTTT. Translated: CAGCRVGQPQHF.

CDR3 coding DNA: TGTGCCAGCAGGCCCGGGACAGGCAAAGGGGATAACTATGGCTACACCTTC. This gives the protein CASRPGTGKGDNYGYTF. The chain carries TRBV6-4 and TRBJ1-2; 8 bases align to TRBD1. Germline V gene lookup returns CDR1 MRHNA and CDR2 SNTAGT. The CDR3 spans 17 residues. J gave up 1 base and V 6 bases, and 13 bases lay outside the gene matches.

The chain carries TRBV28 and TRBJ2-1, with TRBD2 identical over 10 bases. CDR1 is MDHEN, CDR2 SYDVKM, per germline. The V segment lost 5 bases and the J segment 6 bases; nucleotides outside the gene matches: 7. This CDR3 contains 15 residues. CDR3: CASSPSGGLSNEQFF. The CDR3 bases are TGTGCCAGCAGTCCTAGCGGGGGACTGAGCAATGAGCAGTTCTTC.

This clone was picked up one time. The CDR3 protein is CASSTGGSSYNEQFF. DNA of the CDR3: TGTGCCAGCAGCACCGGCGGGAGCTCCTACAATGAGCAGTTCTTC. The V gene is TRBV9, the J gene TRBJ2-1, with 7 nucleotides matching TRBD2. The CDR3 spans 15 residues. The germline V gene has CDR1 SGDLS and CDR2 YYNGEE. The trim removed 4 bases at V and 0 bases at J, leaving 4 bases unmatched.

The V call is TRBV4-3, the J call TRBJ2-2; D perhaps matches TRBD1 (5 bases). Trimming pared 3 bases from V and 4 bases from J, leaving 15 bases between. The CDR3 spans 16 residues. Germline lookup yields CDR1 LGHNA and CDR2 YSLEER. The CDR3 spells CASSHSRGLGTGELFF. The DNA for the CDR3 is TGCGCCAGCAGCCACTCTAGGGGTTTGGGCACCGGGGAGCTGTTTTTT.

The V and J genes are TRBV7-9 and TRBJ2-2; D is uncertain. Germline lookup yields CDR1 SEHNR and CDR2 FQNEAQ (reference sequence). The CDR3 spans 13 residues. Trimming removed 11 bases at V and 0 bases at J, with 10 bases between. CDR3 nucleotide sequence: TGTGCCTGTGGCAGCGCGAACACCGGGGAGCTGTTTTTT. Its translation: CACGSANTGELFF.